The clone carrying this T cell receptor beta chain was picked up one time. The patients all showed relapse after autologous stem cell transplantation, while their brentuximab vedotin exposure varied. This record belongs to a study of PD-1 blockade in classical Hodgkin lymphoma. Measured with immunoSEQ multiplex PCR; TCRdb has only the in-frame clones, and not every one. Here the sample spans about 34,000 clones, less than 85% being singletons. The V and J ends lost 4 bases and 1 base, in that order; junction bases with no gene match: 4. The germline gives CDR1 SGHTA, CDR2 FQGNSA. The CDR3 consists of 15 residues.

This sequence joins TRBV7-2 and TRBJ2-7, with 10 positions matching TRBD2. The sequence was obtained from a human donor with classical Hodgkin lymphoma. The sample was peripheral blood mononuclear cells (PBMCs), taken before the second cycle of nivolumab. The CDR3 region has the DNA TGTGCCAGCAGCTACGATAGCGGGGGGTCCTACGAGCAGTACTTC. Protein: CASSYDSGGSYEQYF.